This is a list of T cell receptor beta chains from one sample in a study of cytomegalovirus exposure and HLA in healthy donors. The assay was immunoSEQ multiplex PCR, and TCRdb's table has in-frame clones only and misses some. The table shows over 110,000 clones, with around 78% occurring only once. Sequenced sample: PBMCs. The receptors originated from a woman aged 18-29 years in good health and CMV-seropositive. The CDR3 runs from the conserved cysteine through the conserved F or W. The order of the fields is J gene, V gene, CDR3 protein.

j_call: TRBJ2-1; v_call: TRBV6-1; cdr3_aa: CASKGQGVANEQFF
j_call: TRBJ2-3; v_call: TRBV6-1; cdr3_aa: CASSEAASGGARDTQYF
j_call: TRBJ2-2; v_call: TRBV6-1; cdr3_aa: CASSVGTGDNTGELFF
j_call: TRBJ1-1; v_call: TRBV6-6; cdr3_aa: CASSYALNTEAFF
j_call: TRBJ2-3; v_call: TRBV5-4; cdr3_aa: CASNPRGGGALTQYF
j_call: TRBJ2-1; v_call: TRBV5-8; cdr3_aa: CASSPGTYSFKKQFF
j_call: TRBJ2-2; v_call: TRBV10-3; cdr3_aa: CAILASNTGELFF
j_call: TRBJ2-5; v_call: TRBV25-1; cdr3_aa: CASSVPGQGRETQYF
j_call: TRBJ2-3; v_call: TRBV5-1; cdr3_aa: CASSLQGGTDTQYF
j_call: TRBJ1-3; v_call: TRBV5-5; cdr3_aa: CASSLVGASGNTIYF
j_call: TRBJ1-2; v_call: TRBV2; cdr3_aa: CASSPNRQVRGYTF
j_call: TRBJ2-1; v_call: TRBV28; cdr3_aa: CASSLSYNEQFF
j_call: TRBJ1-5; v_call: TRBV10-2; cdr3_aa: CASSEGQGLIQPQHF
j_call: TRBJ2-3; v_call: TRBV19; cdr3_aa: CASSLLTRASTDTQYF
j_call: TRBJ2-7; v_call: TRBV11-2; cdr3_aa: CASSFPSARGLFYEQYF
j_call: TRBJ2-7; v_call: TRBV30; cdr3_aa: CAWSVGLGGLYEQYF